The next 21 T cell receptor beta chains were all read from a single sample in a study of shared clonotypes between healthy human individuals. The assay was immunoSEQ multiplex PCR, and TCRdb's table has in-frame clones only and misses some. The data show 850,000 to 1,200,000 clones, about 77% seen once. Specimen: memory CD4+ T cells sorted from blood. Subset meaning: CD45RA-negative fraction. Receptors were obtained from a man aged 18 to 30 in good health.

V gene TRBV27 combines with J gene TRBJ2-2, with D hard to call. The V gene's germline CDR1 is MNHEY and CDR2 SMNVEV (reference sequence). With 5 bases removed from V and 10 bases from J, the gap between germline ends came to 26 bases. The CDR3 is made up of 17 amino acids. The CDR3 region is CASSPFDSALSPTELFF. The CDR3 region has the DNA TGTGCCAGCAGTCCGTTCGACTCGGCCCTATCCCCCACGGAGCTGTTTTTT.

CDR3 sequence (DNA): TGCGCCAGCAGCTTGGTGGGGAATGCAGGAGAGACCCAGTACTTC. Its translation: CASSLVGNAGETQYF. The chain links TRBV5-1 to TRBJ2-5; no clear D. Germline values: CDR1 SGHRS, CDR2 YFSETQ. V gave up 0 bases and J gave up 4 bases, with 13 bases separating them. This CDR3 region has 15 residues.

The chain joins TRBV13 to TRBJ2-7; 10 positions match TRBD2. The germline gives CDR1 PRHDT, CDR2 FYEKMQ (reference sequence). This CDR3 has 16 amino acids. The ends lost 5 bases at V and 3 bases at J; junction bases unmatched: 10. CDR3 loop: CASSKRLAGAFYEQYF. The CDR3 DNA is TGTGCCAGCAGCAAGAGGCTAGCGGGGGCCTTCTACGAGCAGTACTTC.

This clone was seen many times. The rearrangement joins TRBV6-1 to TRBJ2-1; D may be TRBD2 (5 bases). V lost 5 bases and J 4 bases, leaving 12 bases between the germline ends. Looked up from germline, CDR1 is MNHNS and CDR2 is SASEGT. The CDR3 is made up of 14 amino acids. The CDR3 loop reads CASSRLAGYNEQFF. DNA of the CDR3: TGTGCCAGCAGTCGTCTAGCTGGATACAATGAGCAGTTCTTC.

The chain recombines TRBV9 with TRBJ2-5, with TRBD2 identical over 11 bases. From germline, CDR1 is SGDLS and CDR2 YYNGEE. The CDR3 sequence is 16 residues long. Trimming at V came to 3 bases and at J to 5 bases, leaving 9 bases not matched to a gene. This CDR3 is CASSATSGGSAETQYF. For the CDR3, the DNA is TGTGCCAGCAGCGCTACTAGCGGGGGATCCGCTGAGACCCAGTACTTC.

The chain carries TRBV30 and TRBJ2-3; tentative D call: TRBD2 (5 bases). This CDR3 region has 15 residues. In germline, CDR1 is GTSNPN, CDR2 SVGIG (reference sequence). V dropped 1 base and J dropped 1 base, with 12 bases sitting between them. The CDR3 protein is CAWSGLGSGTDTQYF. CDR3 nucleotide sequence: TGTGCCTGGAGTGGCCTTGGGAGCGGCACAGATACGCAGTATTTT.

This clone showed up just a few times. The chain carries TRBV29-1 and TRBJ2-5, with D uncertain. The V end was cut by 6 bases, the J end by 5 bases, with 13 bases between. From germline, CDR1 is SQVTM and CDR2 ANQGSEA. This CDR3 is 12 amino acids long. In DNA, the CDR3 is TGCAGCGTCCAATCCAGCATCGAGACCCAGTACTTC. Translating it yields CSVQSSIETQYF.

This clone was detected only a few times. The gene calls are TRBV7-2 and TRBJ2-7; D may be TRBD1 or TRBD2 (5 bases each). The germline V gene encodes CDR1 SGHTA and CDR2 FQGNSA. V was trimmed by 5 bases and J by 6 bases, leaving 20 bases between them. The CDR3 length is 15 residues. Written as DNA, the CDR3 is TGTGCCAGCAGCCCCGGGACGGATCGATGGGGCGAGCAGTACTTC. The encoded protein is CASSPGTDRWGEQYF.

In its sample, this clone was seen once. Here the CDR3 reads CASSLRAGGEKLFF. The CDR3 nucleotides read TGTGCCAGCAGTTTGCGGGCTGGAGGCGAAAAACTGTTTTTT. V is TRBV27 and J is TRBJ1-4; D is ambiguous. Trimming shortened V by 3 bases and J by 8 bases, and 13 bases separated the two germline ends. Germline CDR1 reads MNHEY; CDR2 reads SMNVEV (reference sequence). The CDR3 length is 14 residues.

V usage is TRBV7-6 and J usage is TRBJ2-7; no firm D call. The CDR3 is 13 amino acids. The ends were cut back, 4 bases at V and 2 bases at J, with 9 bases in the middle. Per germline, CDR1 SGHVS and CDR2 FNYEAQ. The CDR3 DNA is TGTGCCAGCAGCTACGGGTCCCCCTACGAGCAGTACTTC. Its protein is CASSYGSPYEQYF.

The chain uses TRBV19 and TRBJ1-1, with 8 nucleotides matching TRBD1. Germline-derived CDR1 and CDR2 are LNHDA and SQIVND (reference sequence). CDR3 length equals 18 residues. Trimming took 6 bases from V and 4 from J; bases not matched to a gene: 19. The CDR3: CASSPVPSTGARITEAFF. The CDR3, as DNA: TGTGCCAGTAGCCCAGTCCCCTCGACAGGGGCGCGTATCACTGAAGCTTTCTTT.

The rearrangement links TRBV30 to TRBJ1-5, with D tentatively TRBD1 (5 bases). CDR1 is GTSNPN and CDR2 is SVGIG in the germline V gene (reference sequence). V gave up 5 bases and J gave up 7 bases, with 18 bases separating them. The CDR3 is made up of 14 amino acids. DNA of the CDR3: TGTGCCTGGGCTGGGACTTCCCGGGACCAGCCCCAGCATTTT. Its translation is CAWAGTSRDQPQHF.

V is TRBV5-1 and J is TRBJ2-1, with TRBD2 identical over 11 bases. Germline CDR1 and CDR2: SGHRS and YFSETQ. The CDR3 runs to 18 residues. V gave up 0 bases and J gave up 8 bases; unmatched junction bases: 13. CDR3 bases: TGCGCCAGCAGCTTGGATCCTAGCGGGAGGTACACTTGGGATGAGCAGTTCTTC. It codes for CASSLDPSGRYTWDEQFF.

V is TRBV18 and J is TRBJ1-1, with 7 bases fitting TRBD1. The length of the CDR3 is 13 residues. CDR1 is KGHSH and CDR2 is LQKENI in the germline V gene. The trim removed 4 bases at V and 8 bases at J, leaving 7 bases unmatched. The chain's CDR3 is CASSQTGFPEAFF. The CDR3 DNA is TGTGCCAGCTCACAGACAGGGTTCCCCGAAGCTTTCTTT.

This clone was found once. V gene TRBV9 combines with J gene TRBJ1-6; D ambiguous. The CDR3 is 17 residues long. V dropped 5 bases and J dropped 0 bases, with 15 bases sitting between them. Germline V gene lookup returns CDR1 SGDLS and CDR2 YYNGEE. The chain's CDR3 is CASSPKLLGSYNSPLHF. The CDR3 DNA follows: TGTGCCAGCAGTCCTAAGTTGCTGGGCTCCTATAATTCACCCCTCCACTTT. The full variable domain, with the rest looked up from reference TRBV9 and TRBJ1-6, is DSGVTQTPKHLITATGQRVTLRCSPRSGDLSVYWYQQSLDQGLQFLIQYYNGEERAKGNILERFSAQQFPDLHSELNLSSLELGDSALYFCASSPKLLGSYNSPLHFGNGTRLTVT.

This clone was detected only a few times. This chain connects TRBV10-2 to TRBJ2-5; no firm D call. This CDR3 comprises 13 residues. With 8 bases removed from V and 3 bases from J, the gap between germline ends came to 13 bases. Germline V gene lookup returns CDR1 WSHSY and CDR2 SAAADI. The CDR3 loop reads CASGQTLKETQYF. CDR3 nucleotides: TGCGCCAGCGGCCAGACGCTAAAAGAGACCCAGTACTTC.

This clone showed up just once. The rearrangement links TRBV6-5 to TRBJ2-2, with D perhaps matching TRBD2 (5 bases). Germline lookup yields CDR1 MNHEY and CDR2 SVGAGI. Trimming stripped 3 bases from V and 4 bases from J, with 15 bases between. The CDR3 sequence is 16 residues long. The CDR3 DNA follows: TGTGCCAGCAGTTATGGCGGGTTACCGGGCACCGGGGAGCTGTTTTTT. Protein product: CASSYGGLPGTGELFF.

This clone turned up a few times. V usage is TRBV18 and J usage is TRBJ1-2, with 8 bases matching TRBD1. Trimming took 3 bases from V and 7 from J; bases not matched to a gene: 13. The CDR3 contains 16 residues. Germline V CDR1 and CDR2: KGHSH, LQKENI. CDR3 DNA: TGTGCCAGCTCACCGCCAATTTCAGGGGGCGAGTCTGGCTACACCTTC. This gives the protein CASSPPISGGESGYTF.

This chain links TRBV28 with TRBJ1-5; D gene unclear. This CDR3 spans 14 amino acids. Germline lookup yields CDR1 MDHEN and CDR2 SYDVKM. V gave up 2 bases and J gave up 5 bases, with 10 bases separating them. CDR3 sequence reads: CASSLPSSHQPQHF. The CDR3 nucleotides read TGTGCCAGCAGTTTACCCTCCTCACATCAGCCCCAGCATTTT.

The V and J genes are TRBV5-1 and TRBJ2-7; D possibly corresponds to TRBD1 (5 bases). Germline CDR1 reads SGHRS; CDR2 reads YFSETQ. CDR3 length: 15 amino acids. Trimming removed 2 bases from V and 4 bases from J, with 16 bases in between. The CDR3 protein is CASSLGAGFVYEQYF. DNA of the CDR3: TGCGCCAGCAGCTTAGGGGCAGGGTTCGTGTACGAGCAGTACTTC. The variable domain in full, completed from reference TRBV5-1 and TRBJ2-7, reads KAGVTQTPRYLIKTRGQQVTLSCSPISGHRSVSWYQQTPGQGLQFLFEYFSETQRNKGNFPGRFSGRQFSNSRSEMNVSTLELGDSALYLCASSLGAGFVYEQYFGPGTRLTVT.

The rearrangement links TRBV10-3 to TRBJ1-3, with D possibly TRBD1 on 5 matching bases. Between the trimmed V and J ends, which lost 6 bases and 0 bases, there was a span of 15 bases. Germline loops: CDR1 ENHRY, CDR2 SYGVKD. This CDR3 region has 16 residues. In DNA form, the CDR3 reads TGTGCCATCAGCCTATTACCTCAGGGCTCTGGAAACACCATATATTTT. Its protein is CAISLLPQGSGNTIYF.